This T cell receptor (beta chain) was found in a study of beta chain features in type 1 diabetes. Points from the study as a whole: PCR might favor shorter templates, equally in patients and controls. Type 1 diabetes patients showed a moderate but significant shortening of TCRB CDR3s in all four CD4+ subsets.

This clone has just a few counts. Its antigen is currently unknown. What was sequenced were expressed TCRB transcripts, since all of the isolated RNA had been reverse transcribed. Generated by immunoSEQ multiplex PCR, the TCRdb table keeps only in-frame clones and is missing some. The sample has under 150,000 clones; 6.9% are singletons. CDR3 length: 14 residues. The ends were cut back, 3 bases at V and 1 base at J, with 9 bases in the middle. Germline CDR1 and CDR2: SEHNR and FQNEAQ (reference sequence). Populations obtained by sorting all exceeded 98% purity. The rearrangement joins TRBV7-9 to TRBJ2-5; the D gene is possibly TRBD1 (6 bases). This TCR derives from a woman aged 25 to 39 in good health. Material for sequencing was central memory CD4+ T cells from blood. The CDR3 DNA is TGTGCCAGCAGCTTCCCGACAGGCCAAGAGACCCAGTACTTC. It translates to CASSFPTGQETQYF.